Shown below are 5 T cell receptor beta chains from a single sample sequenced in a study of T cells in localized non-small cell lung cancer. Profiled with immunoSEQ multiplex PCR; TCRdb holds only in-frame clones, not every one. Of approximately 6,400 clones listed, approximately 40% were seen once; the top ten hold 8% to 10%. The source material was lung tumor tissue, sampled before any cancer treatment. Every receptor here comes from a woman aged 40-70 years with stage II squamous cell lung carcinoma.

There are a few counts of this clone. The rearrangement uses TRBV19 and TRBJ2-2; a possible D gene is TRBD2 (5 bases). The ends were cut back, 4 bases at V and 5 bases at J, with 20 bases in the middle. This CDR3 is 17 amino acids long. The germline CDR1 and CDR2 sequences are LNHDA and SQIVND (reference sequence). The CDR3 spells CASSTPEGWRRTGELFF. Here the CDR3 DNA reads TGTGCCAGTAGTACCCCCGAAGGTTGGCGGAGGACCGGGGAGCTGTTTTTT. Looking up the rest from reference TRBV19 and TRBJ2-2 gives the full variable domain: DGGITQSPKYLFRKEGQNVTLSCEQNLNHDAMYWYRQDPGQGLRLIYYSQIVNDFQKGDIAEGYSVSREKKESFPLTVTSAQKNPTAFYLCASSTPEGWRRTGELFFGEGSRLTVL.

This clone has ten or more counts. The rearrangement links TRBV11-3 to TRBJ2-7; 9 bases align to TRBD1. The CDR3 has 14 residues. V dropped 5 bases and J dropped 1; count of bases not matched to a gene: 3. Germline V gene data show CDR1 as SGHNT and CDR2 as YENEEA. CDR3 residues: CASSQDRGSYEQYF. The CDR3 DNA reads TGTGCCAGCAGCCAGGACAGGGGATCCTACGAGCAGTACTTC.

This chain connects TRBV7-6 to TRBJ2-4, with TRBD2 matching over 13 bases. The length of the CDR3 is 18 residues. Trimming removed 5 bases from V and 1 base from J; junction bases left unmatched: 8. Looked up from germline, CDR1 is SGHVS and CDR2 is FNYEAQ. CDR3 sequence: CASSTGLAGAGAKNIQYF. Written as DNA, the CDR3 is TGTGCCAGCAGCACCGGACTAGCGGGGGCTGGGGCCAAAAACATTCAGTACTTC.

The chain carries TRBV5-1 and TRBJ2-3, with 8 bases fitting TRBD2. Germline lookup yields CDR1 SGHRS and CDR2 YFSETQ. Trimming at V came to 2 bases and at J to 2 bases, leaving 4 bases not matched to a gene. The CDR3 runs to 15 residues. DNA of the CDR3: TGCGCCAGCAGCTTTGACGGGGGGGACACAGATACGCAGTATTTT. As protein: CASSFDGGDTDTQYF. Looking up the rest from reference TRBV5-1 and TRBJ2-3 gives the full variable domain: KAGVTQTPRYLIKTRGQQVTLSCSPISGHRSVSWYQQTPGQGLQFLFEYFSETQRNKGNFPGRFSGRQFSNSRSEMNVSTLELGDSALYLCASSFDGGDTDTQYFGPGTRLTVL.

The chain couples TRBV19 to TRBJ1-6; no clear D gene. There are 14 residues in the CDR3. The germline V gene has CDR1 LNHDA and CDR2 SQIVND (reference sequence). V was shortened by 4 bases and J by 7 bases, with 11 bases between the two germline ends. CDR3 protein: CASSKTPGNSPLHF. In DNA form, the CDR3 reads TGTGCCAGTAGTAAAACCCCCGGGAATTCACCCCTCCACTTT.